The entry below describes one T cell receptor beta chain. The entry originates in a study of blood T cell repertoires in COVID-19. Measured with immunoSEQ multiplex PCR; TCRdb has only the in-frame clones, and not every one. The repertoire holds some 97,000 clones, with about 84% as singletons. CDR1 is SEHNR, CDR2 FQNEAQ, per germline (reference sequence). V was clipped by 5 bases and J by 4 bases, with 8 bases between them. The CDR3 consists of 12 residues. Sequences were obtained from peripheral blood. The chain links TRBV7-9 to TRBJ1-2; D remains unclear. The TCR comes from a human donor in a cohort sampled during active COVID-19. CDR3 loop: CASSGSSYGYTF. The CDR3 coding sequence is TGTGCCAGCAGCGGCTCAAGCTATGGCTACACCTTC.